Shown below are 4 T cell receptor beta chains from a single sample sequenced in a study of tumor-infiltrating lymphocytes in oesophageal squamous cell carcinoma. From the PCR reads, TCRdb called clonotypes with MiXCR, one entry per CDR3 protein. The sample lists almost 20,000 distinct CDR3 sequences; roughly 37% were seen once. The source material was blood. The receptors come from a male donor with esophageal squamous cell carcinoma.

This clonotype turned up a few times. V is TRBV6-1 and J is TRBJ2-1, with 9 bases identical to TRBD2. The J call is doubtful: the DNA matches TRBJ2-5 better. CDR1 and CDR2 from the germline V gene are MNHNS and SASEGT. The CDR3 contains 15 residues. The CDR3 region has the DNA TGTGCCAGCAGCTTAGCGGGAGTTCCCCAAGAGACCCAGTACTTC. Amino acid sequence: CASSLAGVPQETQYF.

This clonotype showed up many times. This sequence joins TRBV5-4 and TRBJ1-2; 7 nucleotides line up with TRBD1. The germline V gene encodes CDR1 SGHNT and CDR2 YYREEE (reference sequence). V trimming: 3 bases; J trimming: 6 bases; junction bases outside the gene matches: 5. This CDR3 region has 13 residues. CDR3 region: CASSWDRRNGYTF. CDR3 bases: TGTGCCAGCAGCTGGGACAGAAGAAATGGCTACACCTTC.

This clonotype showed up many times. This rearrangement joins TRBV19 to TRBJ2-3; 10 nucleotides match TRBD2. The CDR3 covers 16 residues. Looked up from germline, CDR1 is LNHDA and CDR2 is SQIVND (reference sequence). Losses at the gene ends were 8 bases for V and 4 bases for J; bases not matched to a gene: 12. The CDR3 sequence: CASAPRLAGVADTQYF. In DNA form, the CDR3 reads TGTGCCAGTGCTCCACGGCTAGCGGGAGTGGCAGATACGCAGTATTTT.

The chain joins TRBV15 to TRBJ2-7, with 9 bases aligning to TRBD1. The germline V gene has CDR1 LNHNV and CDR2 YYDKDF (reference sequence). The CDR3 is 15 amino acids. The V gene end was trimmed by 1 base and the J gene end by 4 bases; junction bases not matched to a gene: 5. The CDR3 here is CATSRATGGRYEQYF. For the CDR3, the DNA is TGTGCCACCAGCAGAGCAACAGGGGGCAGGTACGAGCAGTACTTC.